This is a list of T cell receptor beta chains from one sample in a study of blood T cell repertoires in COVID-19. Assay used: immunoSEQ multiplex PCR; TCRdb lists only in-frame clones, some missing. The repertoire holds around 190,000 clones, with roughly 84% as singletons. Sequenced: peripheral blood. The source of these receptors is a man aged 50 to 60 with COVID-19, enrolled during active disease. The CDR3 runs from the conserved cysteine through the conserved F or W. The order of the fields is D gene, clone size, V gene, J gene, CDR3 DNA, CDR3 protein. A D gene is named only where the DNA matches it firmly. Clone size appears in some rows only: once, few, many, or a class for an expanded clone.

>TRBD2|.|TRBV27|TRBJ2-1
TGTGCCAGCAGTTTATTGGTAGCGGGAGGGTCTTTCAATGAGCAGTTCTTC
CASSLLVAGGSFNEQFF
>TRBD1|.|TRBV10-3|TRBJ2-7
TGTGCCATCAGTGTTGAGGGGGCCCGAGGGTACTTC
CAISVEGARGYF
>TRBD1|.|TRBV6-1|TRBJ2-7
TGTGCCAGCAGTGATTTAGGACAGGAGCTCTACGAGCAGTACTTC
CASSDLGQELYEQYF
>TRBD1|.|TRBV2|TRBJ2-7
TGTGCCAGCAGTGAGGCGGGGACAGGGTACGAGCAGTACTTC
CASSEAGTGYEQYF
>TRBD1|.|TRBV25-1|TRBJ2-1
TGTGCCAGCAGTATCACGGACAGGGTTTACAATGAGCAGTTCTTC
CASSITDRVYNEQFF
>.|.|TRBV7-5|TRBJ1-2
TGTGCCAGAAGCTCTACTCAGGGGGCCCTACACCATGGCTACACCTTC
CARSSTQGALHHGYTF
>TRBD2|.|TRBV5-6|TRBJ2-7
TGTGCCAGCAGCTCCAAAAGAGGACTAGCGGCCTACGAGCAGTACTTC
CASSSKRGLAAYEQYF
>TRBD1|.|TRBV19|TRBJ1-1
TGTGCCAGTAGTCCGGGGACAGGGGTATCCCGCGAAGCTTTCTTT
CASSPGTGVSREAFF
>TRBD1|.|TRBV28|TRBJ2-2
TGTGCCAGCAGCCCAGGGGGCGTCGGGGAGCTGTTTTTT
CASSPGGVGELFF
>TRBD2|.|TRBV9|TRBJ2-5
TGTGCCAGCAGCCCCCGGGATAGCGGGGCGGTCGGGACCCAGTACTTC
CASSPRDSGAVGTQYF
>.|once|TRBV7-2|TRBJ1-1
TGTGCCAGCGCTAAGACAGGCCTGAACACTGAAGCTTTCTTT
CASAKTGLNTEAFF
>.|.|TRBV18|TRBJ2-1
TGTGCCAGCTCACCTCCCAGTGCCAATGAGCAGTTCTTC
CASSPPSANEQFF
>.|.|TRBV6-2/TRBV6-3|TRBJ2-1
TGTGCCAGCAGTTACGGGTTAGCACACTACAATGAGCAGTTCTTC
CASSYGLAHYNEQFF
>TRBD2|.|TRBV9|TRBJ2-5
TGTGCCAGCAGCGTAGGCGCGGGAGGGAAATCTGAGACCCAGTACTTC
CASSVGAGGKSETQYF
>TRBD2|.|TRBV10-2|TRBJ2-1
TGCGCCAGCAGTGAGTCAAGTGGGCTAGCGGTTTACAATGAGCAGTTCTTC
CASSESSGLAVYNEQFF
>.|.|TRBV19|TRBJ1-5
TGTGCCAGCGGACAGATGAATCAGCCCCAGCATTTT
CASGQMNQPQHF
>.|.|TRBV5-4|TRBJ1-1
TGTGCCAGCAGCTCCGAAACTACCGACAGGAACACTGAAGCTTTCTTT
CASSSETTDRNTEAFF
>TRBD2|.|TRBV29-1|TRBJ2-1
TGCAGCGTCTTCGGACTAGAGTACAATGAGCAGTTCTTC
CSVFGLEYNEQFF
>.|.|TRBV2|TRBJ2-3
TGTGCCAGCAACCCGCGGGCTGGTACAGATACGCAGTATTTT
CASNPRAGTDTQYF
>.|.|TRBV19|TRBJ2-7
TGTGCCAGTAGTACCCCGGGACTCCTCGTAGAGCAGTACTTC
CASSTPGLLVEQYF
>TRBD1|.|TRBV7-8|TRBJ2-4
TGTGCCAGCAGCTTAGGAGGGGACAGGGGTTTTCAGTACTTC
CASSLGGDRGFQYF
>TRBD1|.|TRBV6-5|TRBJ1-5
TGTGCCAGCAGTCCAGGGGGCGACCAGCCCCAGCATTTT
CASSPGGDQPQHF
>TRBD2|once|TRBV6-5|TRBJ2-3
TGTGCCAGCAGACCCCGGGGGGGCCAAGGGGATACGCAGTATTTT
CASRPRGGQGDTQYF
>.|.|TRBV4-3|TRBJ1-4
TGCGCCAGCAGCCAAGCGGCCGGGGGGGATTTTGAAAAACTGTTTTTT
CASSQAAGGDFEKLFF
>.|.|TRBV12-3/TRBV12-4|TRBJ2-1
TGTGCCAGCAGTCTTCGCCGGGGCAATGAGCAGTTCTTC
CASSLRRGNEQFF
>TRBD2|.|TRBV7-2|TRBJ2-1
TGTGCCAGCAGCTTATTAGCGGGGGCGTACAATGAGCAGTTCTTC
CASSLLAGAYNEQFF
>TRBD1|.|TRBV19|TRBJ2-2
TGTGCCAGTAGTATGGGGACAGGGAACACCGGGGAGCTGTTTTTT
CASSMGTGNTGELFF
>TRBD1|.|TRBV4-3|TRBJ2-7
TGCGCCAGCAGCCAAGCGGGACAGGGGTCCTACGAGCAGTACTTC
CASSQAGQGSYEQYF
>TRBD1|.|TRBV27|TRBJ2-7
TGTGCCAGCAGTTCTGGACAGGGCACGGAGCAGTACTTC
CASSSGQGTEQYF
>.|.|TRBV5-1|TRBJ1-1
TGCGCCAGCAGCTTGGTTTCGCCCGGCACTGAAGCTTTCTTT
CASSLVSPGTEAFF
>.|many|TRBV30|TRBJ2-7
TGTGCCTGGAGTGTAACAGTATCCTACGAGCAGTACTTC
CAWSVTVSYEQYF
>.|few|TRBV19|TRBJ1-5
TGTGCCAGTAGTATAGGCAGGGGTAGCAATCAGCCCCAGCATTTT
CASSIGRGSNQPQHF
>TRBD2|.|TRBV6-5|TRBJ2-1
TGTGCCAGCAGTTACAGCGTGGACTGGGGGGGCAATGAGCAGTTCTTC
CASSYSVDWGGNEQFF
>TRBD1|.|TRBV3-1/TRBV3-2|TRBJ2-2
TGTGCCAGCAGCCAACTACAGGGGATCGGGGAGCTGTTTTTT
CASSQLQGIGELFF
>.|.|TRBV18|TRBJ2-7
TGTGCCAGCTCACCGAAGGAGGGAAACGAGCAGTACTTC
CASSPKEGNEQYF
>.|.|TRBV30|TRBJ2-4
TGTGCCTGGAGTGTAGGACAGTCCTTCCCTTTAGCCAAAAACATTCAGTACTTC
CAWSVGQSFPLAKNIQYF
>.|.|TRBV4-2|TRBJ2-7
TGTGCCAGCAGCCCAAATCGACTAGTTGTAGGGCTCGAGCAGTACTTC
CASSPNRLVVGLEQYF
>.|.|TRBV10-1|TRBJ1-2
TGCGCCAGCAGTCCCGGGACACGGTATGGCTACACCTTC
CASSPGTRYGYTF
>.|.|TRBV11-1|TRBJ2-1
TGTGCCAGCAGCTCCTACGGCGGGTTGGGGAACAATGAGCAGTTCTTC
CASSSYGGLGNNEQFF